The next 16 T cell receptor beta chains were all read from a single sample in a study of shared clonotypes between healthy human individuals. Profiling relied on immunoSEQ multiplex PCR, and the TCRdb table lists in-frame clones only, not all of them. The profile covers about 2.3 million clones, with more than 85% appearing a single time and around 0.4% taken by the ten largest. The sequencing sample was made of naive CD4+ T cells from PBMCs. Sample subset: CD45RA+ positively selected. Receptor source: a man between 18 and 29 years old in good health. Some clones in this sample may be carry-over from other donors' samples.

The count of this clone is one. The gene calls are TRBV10-3 and TRBJ1-1; D might be TRBD1 (5 bases). V lost 10 bases and J 3 bases, leaving 18 bases between the germline ends. Germline assignment: CDR1 ENHRY and CDR2 SYGVKD. This CDR3 region has 14 residues. The CDR3 DNA follows: TGTGCCAGCTCCATGCTAAGAGGGGACACTGAAGCTTTCTTT. This translates into CASSMLRGDTEAFF.

The rearrangement uses TRBV2 and TRBJ1-4; 7 bases fit TRBD1. V shed 5 bases and J 5 bases; nucleotides not matched to a gene: 5. Germline CDR1 is SNHLY and CDR2 is FYNNEI. CDR3 length: 14 residues. This chain's CDR3 is CASSRTGWNEKLFF. The CDR3 nucleotides read TGTGCCAGCAGTCGGACAGGTTGGAATGAAAAACTGTTTTTT.

The chain combines TRBV5-4 with TRBJ2-2; D gene ambiguous. The V end was cut by 4 bases, the J end by 2 bases, with 12 bases between. The CDR3 totals 15 residues. Germline CDR1 and CDR2: SGHNT and YYREEE (reference sequence). The CDR3 loop reads CASSPDFVNTGELFF. For the CDR3, the DNA is TGTGCCAGCAGCCCCGACTTTGTTAACACCGGGGAGCTGTTTTTT.

About this clone: The sample carries other DNA sequences with the same CDR3. This chain uses TRBV5-1 with TRBJ2-3, with a possible D match to TRBD1 (5 bases). Trimming stripped 0 bases from V and 4 bases from J, with 9 bases between. CDR1 SGHRS and CDR2 YFSETQ come from the germline V gene. The CDR3 length is 14 residues. CDR3 sequence reads: CASSLAGIADTQYF. As DNA, the CDR3 is TGCGCCAGCAGCTTGGCAGGGATTGCAGATACGCAGTATTTT.

The chain employs TRBV21-1 and TRBJ1-5; the DNA was not compared with TRBD1, the D call given in the table. TRBV21-1 is a pseudogene segment. This CDR3 is built from 16 residues. CDR3 in amino acids: CASSPMWDRGNQPQHF. The CDR3 DNA follows: TGTGCCAGCAGTCCAATGTGGGACAGGGGCAATCAGCCCCAGCATTTT.

CDR3 bases: TGTGCCAGCAGCTCACATGCCGGGAGGGCCCCTTACAATGAGCAGTTCTTC. The encoded protein is CASSSHAGRAPYNEQFF. The genes are TRBV7-7 and TRBJ2-1, with TRBD2 matching 8 bases. The CDR3 spans 17 residues. Unmatched junction bases numbered 12, after V lost 4 bases and J lost 4 bases. Germline values: CDR1 SSHAT, CDR2 FNYEAQ (reference sequence).

The chain has TRBV13 and TRBJ2-3; 10 nucleotides align to TRBD2. The CDR3 is 18 amino acids. J was trimmed by 1 base and V by 6 bases; bases with no gene match: 13. Germline V gene data show CDR1 as PRHDT and CDR2 as FYEKMQ (reference sequence). Here the CDR3 DNA reads TGTGCCAGCAGGGACAGCGAGCGGGAGGGCCGAGGCACAGATACGCAGTATTTT. Translating it yields CASRDSEREGRGTDTQYF.

The V gene is TRBV9, the J gene TRBJ2-3; D uncertain. CDR1 and CDR2 (germline): SGDLS, YYNGEE. This CDR3 contains 13 residues. V lost 3 bases to trimming and J lost 8 bases, with 13 bases between them. This CDR3 is CASSETPEVTQYF. CDR3 DNA: TGTGCCAGCAGCGAGACCCCCGAGGTTACGCAGTATTTT.

The V call is TRBV7-2, the J call TRBJ2-1; D perhaps matches TRBD2 (6 bases). Trimming shortened V by 4 bases and J by 0 bases, and 16 bases separated the two germline ends. This CDR3 is built from 17 residues. Per the germline V gene, CDR1 is SGHTA and CDR2 is FQGNSA. The CDR3 loop is CASSSQGGINSYNEQFF. Written as DNA, the CDR3 is TGTGCCAGCAGCTCCCAAGGCGGGATTAACTCCTACAATGAGCAGTTCTTC.

J is TRBJ2-2 and V is TRBV7-9; TRBD2 matches 8 bases. The V gene's germline CDR1 is SEHNR and CDR2 FQNEAQ (reference sequence). Unmatched junction bases numbered 8, after V lost 3 bases and J lost 8 bases. This CDR3 has 15 residues. The CDR3 protein is CASSLGLDSSGELFF. DNA of the CDR3: TGTGCCAGCAGCTTGGGACTAGACTCGTCTGGGGAGCTGTTTTTT.

Only one count was recorded for this clone. The chain uses TRBV30 and TRBJ2-3; D unclear. V was trimmed by 4 bases and J by 0 bases, leaving 17 bases between them. There are 16 residues in the CDR3. In germline, CDR1 is GTSNPN, CDR2 SVGIG (reference sequence). CDR3 region: CAWTTEFAPSTDTQYF. The CDR3 DNA reads TGTGCCTGGACTACAGAATTTGCACCTAGCACAGATACGCAGTATTTT.

The rearrangement joins TRBV7-8 to TRBJ2-1; a possible D gene is TRBD2 (7 bases). V gave up 5 bases and J gave up 6 bases, with 23 bases separating them. Germline CDR1 reads SGHVS; CDR2 reads FQNEAQ. The CDR3 consists of 17 residues. CDR3 protein: CASSPGGGAVQSNEQFF. CDR3 in DNA: TGTGCCAGCAGCCCAGGAGGGGGGGCGGTTCAGAGCAATGAGCAGTTCTTC.

In its sample, this clone was seen once. The chain couples TRBV14 to TRBJ2-7; D is unresolved. Per the germline V gene, CDR1 is SGHDN and CDR2 is FVKESK. Trimming took 0 bases from V and 7 from J, leaving 19 bases between them. This CDR3 spans 16 amino acids. The CDR3 nucleotides read TGTGCCAGCAGCCAAGATATATCGGTGGGTAGTGTAGAGCAGTACTTC. Protein: CASSQDISVGSVEQYF.

V usage is TRBV6-5 and J usage is TRBJ1-1, with TRBD1 as a possible D gene (5 bases). Trimming removed 6 bases at V and 6 bases at J, with 17 bases between. CDR3 length: 14 residues. From germline, CDR1 is MNHEY and CDR2 SVGAGI. The CDR3 protein is CASRGLGSVAEAFF. CDR3 in DNA: TGTGCCAGCAGGGGACTGGGAAGTGTAGCTGAAGCTTTCTTT.

This chain links TRBV9 with TRBJ2-2; D gene ambiguous. Per germline, CDR1 SGDLS and CDR2 YYNGEE. V was clipped by 0 bases and J by 12 bases, with 6 bases between them. The CDR3 extends over 11 amino acids. The CDR3 region is CASSVEEKLFF. CDR3 DNA: TGTGCCAGCAGCGTAGAGGAGAAGCTGTTTTTT.

The genes are TRBV10-3 and TRBJ1-1, with D maybe TRBD1 (5 bases). The CDR3 is 17 residues long. V shed 2 bases and J shed 1 base, with 17 bases lying between them. Per germline, CDR1 ENHRY and CDR2 SYGVKD. The CDR3 sequence is CAISEGRGRGTNTEAFF. In nucleotides, the CDR3 is TGTGCCATCAGTGAGGGAAGGGGCCGCGGGACGAACACTGAAGCTTTCTTT.